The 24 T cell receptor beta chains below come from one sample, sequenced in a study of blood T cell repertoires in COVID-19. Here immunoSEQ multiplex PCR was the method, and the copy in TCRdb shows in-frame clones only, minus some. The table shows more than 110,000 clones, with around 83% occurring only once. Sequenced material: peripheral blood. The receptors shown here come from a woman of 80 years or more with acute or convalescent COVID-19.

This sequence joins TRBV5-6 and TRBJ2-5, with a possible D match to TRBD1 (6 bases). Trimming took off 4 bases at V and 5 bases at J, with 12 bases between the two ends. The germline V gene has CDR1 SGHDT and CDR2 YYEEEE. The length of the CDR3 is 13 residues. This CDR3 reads CASSLDRGETQYF. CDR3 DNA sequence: TGTGCCAGCAGCCTGGACAGAGGGGAGACCCAGTACTTC.

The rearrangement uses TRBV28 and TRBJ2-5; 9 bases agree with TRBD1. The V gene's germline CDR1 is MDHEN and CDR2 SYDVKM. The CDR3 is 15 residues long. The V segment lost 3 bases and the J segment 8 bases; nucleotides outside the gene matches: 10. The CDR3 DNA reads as TGTGCCAGCAGTTTCCCCACAGGGGGCGGTGATACCCAGTACTTC. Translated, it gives CASSFPTGGGDTQYF.

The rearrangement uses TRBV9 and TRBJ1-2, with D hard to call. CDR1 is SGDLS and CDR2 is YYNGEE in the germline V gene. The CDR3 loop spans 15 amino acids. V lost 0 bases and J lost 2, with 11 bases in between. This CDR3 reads CASSVGSTKNYGYTF. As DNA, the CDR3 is TGTGCCAGCAGCGTAGGTAGCACGAAAAACTATGGCTACACCTTC.

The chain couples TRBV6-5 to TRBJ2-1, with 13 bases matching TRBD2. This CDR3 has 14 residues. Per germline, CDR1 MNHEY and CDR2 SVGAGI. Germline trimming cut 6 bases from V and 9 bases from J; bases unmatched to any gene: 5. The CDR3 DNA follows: TGTGCCAGCAGGGGACTAGCGGGAAGGGGTGAGCAGTTCTTC. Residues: CASRGLAGRGEQFF.

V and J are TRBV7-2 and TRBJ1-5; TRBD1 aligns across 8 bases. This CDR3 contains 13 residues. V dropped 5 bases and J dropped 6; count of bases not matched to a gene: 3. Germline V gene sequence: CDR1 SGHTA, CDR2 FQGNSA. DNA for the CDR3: TGTGCCAGCAGCAGGACAGGGATTCAGCCCCAGCATTTT. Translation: CASSRTGIQPQHF.

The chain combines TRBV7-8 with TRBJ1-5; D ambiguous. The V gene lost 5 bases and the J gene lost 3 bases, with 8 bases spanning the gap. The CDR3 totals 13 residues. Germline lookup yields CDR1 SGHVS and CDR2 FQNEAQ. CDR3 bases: TGTGCCAGCAGCCCCGCACACAATCAGCCCCAGCATTTT. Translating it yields CASSPAHNQPQHF.

CDR3 bases: TGTGCCAGCAGCCCCAGGGGCAGGGTCTCTGGGGCCAACGTCCTGACTTTC. Its protein is CASSPRGRVSGANVLTF. This chain uses TRBV7-8 with TRBJ2-6; possibly TRBD1 for D (6 bases). CDR3 length: 17 residues. Per the germline V gene, CDR1 is SGHVS and CDR2 is FQNEAQ. V shed 5 bases and J shed 0 bases, with 14 bases lying between them.

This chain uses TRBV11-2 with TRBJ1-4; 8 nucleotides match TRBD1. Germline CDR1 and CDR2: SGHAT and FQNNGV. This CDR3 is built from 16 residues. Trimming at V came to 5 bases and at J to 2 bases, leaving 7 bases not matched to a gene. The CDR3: CASSAWDRRTNEKLFF. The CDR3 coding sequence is TGTGCCAGCAGCGCCTGGGACAGGCGGACTAATGAAAAACTGTTTTTT.

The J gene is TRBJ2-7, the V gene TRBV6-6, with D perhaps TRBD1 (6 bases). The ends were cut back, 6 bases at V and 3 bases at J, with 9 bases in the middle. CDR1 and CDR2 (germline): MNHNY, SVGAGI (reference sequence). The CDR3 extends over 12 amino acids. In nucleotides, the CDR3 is TGTGCCAGCAGCACCAGGGGCTACGAGCAGTACTTC. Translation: CASSTRGYEQYF.

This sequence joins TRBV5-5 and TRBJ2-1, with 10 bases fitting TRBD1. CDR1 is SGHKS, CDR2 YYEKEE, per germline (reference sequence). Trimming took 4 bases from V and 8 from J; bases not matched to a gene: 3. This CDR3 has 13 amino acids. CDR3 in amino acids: CASSTTGGYEQFF. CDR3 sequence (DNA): TGTGCCAGCAGCACGACAGGGGGCTATGAGCAGTTCTTC.

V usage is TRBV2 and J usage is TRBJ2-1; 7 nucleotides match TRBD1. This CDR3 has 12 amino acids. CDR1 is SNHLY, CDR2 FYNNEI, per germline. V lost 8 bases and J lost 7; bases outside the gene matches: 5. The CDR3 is CASRRQGNEQFF. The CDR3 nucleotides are TGTGCCAGCCGTAGACAGGGTAATGAGCAGTTCTTC.

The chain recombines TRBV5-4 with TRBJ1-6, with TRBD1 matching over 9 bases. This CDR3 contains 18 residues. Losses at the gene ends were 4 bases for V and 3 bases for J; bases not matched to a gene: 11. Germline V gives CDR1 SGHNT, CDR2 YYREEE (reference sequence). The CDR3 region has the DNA TGTGCCAGCAGCACGGGACAGGGAGCCGCTATCTATAATTCACCCCTCCACTTT. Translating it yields CASSTGQGAAIYNSPLHF.

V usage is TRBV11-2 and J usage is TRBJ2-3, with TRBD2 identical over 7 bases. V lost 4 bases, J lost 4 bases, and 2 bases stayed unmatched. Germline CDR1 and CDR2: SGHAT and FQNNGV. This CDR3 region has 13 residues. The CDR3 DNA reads TGTGCCAGCAGCTCCACTAGCGCAGATACGCAGTATTTT. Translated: CASSSTSADTQYF.

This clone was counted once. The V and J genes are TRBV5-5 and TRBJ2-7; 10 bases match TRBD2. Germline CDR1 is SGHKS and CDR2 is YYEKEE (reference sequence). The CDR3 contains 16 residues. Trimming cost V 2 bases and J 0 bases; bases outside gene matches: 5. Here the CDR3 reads CASSFGPSGSSYEQYF. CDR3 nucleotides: TGTGCCAGCAGCTTCGGGCCTAGCGGGAGCTCCTACGAGCAGTACTTC. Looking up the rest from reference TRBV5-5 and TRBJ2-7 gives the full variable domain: DAGVTQSPTHLIKTRGQQVTLRCSPISGHKSVSWYQQVLGQGPQFIFQYYEKEERGRGNFPDRFSARQFPNYSSELNVNALLLGDSALYLCASSFGPSGSSYEQYFGPGTRLTVT.

The CDR3 sequence is CASSAGGGIPYEQYF. The CDR3 bases are TGTGCCAGCAGCGCCGGGGGGGGGATCCCCTACGAGCAGTACTTC. V gene TRBV3-1 (or the pseudogene TRBV3-2) combines with J gene TRBJ2-7, with 8 bases fitting TRBD2. The CDR3 sequence is 15 residues long. Germline CDR1 and CDR2: LGHDT and YNNKEL (reference sequence). Trimming at V came to 5 bases and at J to 2 bases, leaving 8 bases not matched to a gene.

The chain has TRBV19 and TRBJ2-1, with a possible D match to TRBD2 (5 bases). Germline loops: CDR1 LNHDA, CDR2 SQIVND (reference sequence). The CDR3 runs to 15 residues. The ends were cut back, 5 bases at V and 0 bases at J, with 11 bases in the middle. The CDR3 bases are TGTGCCAGTAGTGAGCGGAGGAGCTCCTACAATGAGCAGTTCTTC. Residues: CASSERRSSYNEQFF. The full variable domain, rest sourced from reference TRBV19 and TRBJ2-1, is DGGITQSPKYLFRKEGQNVTLSCEQNLNHDAMYWYRQDPGQGLRLIYYSQIVNDFQKGDIAEGYSVSREKKESFPLTVTSAQKNPTAFYLCASSERRSSYNEQFFGPGTRLTVL.

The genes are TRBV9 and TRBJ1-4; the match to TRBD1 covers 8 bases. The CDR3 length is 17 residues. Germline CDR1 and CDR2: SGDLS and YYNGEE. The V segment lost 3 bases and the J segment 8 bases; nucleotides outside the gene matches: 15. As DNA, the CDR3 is TGTGCCAGCAGCGCCGGACAGGGAGGAAGAGGTTACGAAAAACTGTTTTTT. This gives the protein CASSAGQGGRGYEKLFF.

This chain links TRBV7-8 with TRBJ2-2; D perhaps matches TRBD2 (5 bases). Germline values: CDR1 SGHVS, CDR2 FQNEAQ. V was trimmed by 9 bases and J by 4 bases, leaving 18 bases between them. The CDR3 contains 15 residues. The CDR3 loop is CASRGHREGTGELFF. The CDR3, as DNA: TGTGCCAGTCGCGGCCACCGAGAGGGCACCGGGGAGCTGTTTTTT.

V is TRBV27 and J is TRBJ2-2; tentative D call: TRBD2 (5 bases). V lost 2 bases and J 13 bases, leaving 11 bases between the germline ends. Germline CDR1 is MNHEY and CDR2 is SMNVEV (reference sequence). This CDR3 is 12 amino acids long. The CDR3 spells CASSLPGNRLFF. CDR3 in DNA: TGTGCCAGCAGTTTACCCGGGAATCGGCTGTTTTTT.

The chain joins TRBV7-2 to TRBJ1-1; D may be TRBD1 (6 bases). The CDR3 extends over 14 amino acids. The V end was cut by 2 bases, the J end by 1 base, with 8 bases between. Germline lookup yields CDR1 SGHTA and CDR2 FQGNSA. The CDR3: CASSLWGQNTEAFF. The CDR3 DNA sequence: TGTGCCAGCAGCTTATGGGGGCAGAACACTGAAGCTTTCTTT.

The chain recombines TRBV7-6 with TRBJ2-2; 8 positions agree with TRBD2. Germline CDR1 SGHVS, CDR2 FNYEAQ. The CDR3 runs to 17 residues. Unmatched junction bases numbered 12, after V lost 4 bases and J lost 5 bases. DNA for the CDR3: TGTGCCAGCAGCTCCGTTCAGGCGGGAGGTCCGACCGGGGAGCTGTTTTTT. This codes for CASSSVQAGGPTGELFF.

CDR3 region: CASSLWDRVSGEQFF. The CDR3 DNA reads as TGCGCCAGCAGCTTGTGGGACAGGGTTTCGGGTGAGCAGTTCTTC. This chain joins TRBV5-1 and TRBJ2-1; 9 positions agree with TRBD1. Germline loops: CDR1 SGHRS, CDR2 YFSETQ. V was pared by 1 base and J by 9 bases, with 8 bases of the junction left unmatched. This CDR3 is built from 15 residues.

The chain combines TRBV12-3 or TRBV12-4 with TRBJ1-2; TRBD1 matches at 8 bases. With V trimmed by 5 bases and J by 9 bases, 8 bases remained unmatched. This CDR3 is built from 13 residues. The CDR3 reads CASSPGQGRSYTF. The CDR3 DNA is TGTGCCAGCAGTCCAGGACAGGGTCGAAGCTACACCTTC.

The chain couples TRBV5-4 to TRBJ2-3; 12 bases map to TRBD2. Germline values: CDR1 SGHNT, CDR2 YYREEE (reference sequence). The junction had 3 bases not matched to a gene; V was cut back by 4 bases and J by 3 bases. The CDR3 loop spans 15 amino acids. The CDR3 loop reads CASSPTSGRTDTQYF. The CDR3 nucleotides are TGTGCCAGCAGCCCGACTAGCGGGAGAACAGATACGCAGTATTTT.